One sample yielded the 32 T cell receptor beta chains listed below, sequenced in a study of T cell clones after liver transplantation. The assay was immunoSEQ multiplex PCR, and TCRdb's table has in-frame clones only and misses some. Of under 15,000 clones listed, nearly 75% are singletons. Sequenced material: CD8+ T cells from blood, taken at the 22-month timepoint. The receptor source for this set is a human patient who received a liver transplant. T cells may partly derive from the graft donor.

This sequence joins TRBV9 and TRBJ2-3; D ambiguous. Deletions cut 0 bases from V and 5 bases from J, with 10 bases between. Germline CDR1 and CDR2: SGDLS and YYNGEE. This CDR3 is 14 amino acids long. CDR3 residues: CASSVELSIDTQYF. The CDR3 DNA follows: TGTGCCAGCAGCGTAGAGTTGAGTATAGATACGCAGTATTTT.

The chain uses TRBV27 and TRBJ2-7, with D unclear. V was cut by 4 bases and J by 4 bases, with 14 bases left in between. CDR1 and CDR2 from the germline V gene are MNHEY and SMNVEV (reference sequence). There are 14 residues in the CDR3. CDR3: CASSSTSSVYEQYF. The CDR3 nucleotides are TGTGCCAGCAGTTCGACAAGCTCAGTGTACGAGCAGTACTTC.

This clone was found a few times. V gene TRBV27 combines with J gene TRBJ2-1, with D possibly matching TRBD2 (5 bases). The germline V and J ends were trimmed by 8 bases and 2 bases, with 16 bases remaining between them. Germline assignment: CDR1 MNHEY and CDR2 SMNVEV (reference sequence). CDR3 length equals 15 residues. The DNA for the CDR3 is TGTGCCAGCGCTAGCCCCCCGGGCGCCTACAATGAGCAGTTCTTC. It is translated as CASASPPGAYNEQFF.

The chain links TRBV6-5 to TRBJ2-2; D not certain. CDR1 is MNHEY and CDR2 is SVGAGI in the germline V gene. Trimming stripped 0 bases from V and 5 bases from J, with 10 bases between. The CDR3 extends over 15 amino acids. In DNA, the CDR3 is TGTGCCAGCAGTTACTCGATCTCTGGGACCGGGGAGCTGTTTTTT. Translated: CASSYSISGTGELFF.

The chain uses TRBV4-2 and TRBJ2-7; D tentatively fits TRBD1 or TRBD2 (5 bases each). Germline V gene lookup returns CDR1 LGHNA and CDR2 YNFKEQ. V lost 0 bases and J 6 bases, leaving 24 bases between the germline ends. The CDR3 covers 18 residues. The CDR3 region has the DNA TGTGCCAGCAGCCAAGACGGGACCCAGGTGGCGGTGCAGGGCGAGCAGTACTTC. Amino acid sequence: CASSQDGTQVAVQGEQYF.

The V call is TRBV5-5, the J call TRBJ2-7; 11 positions agree with TRBD2. The germline V gene encodes CDR1 SGHKS and CDR2 YYEKEE (reference sequence). The CDR3 spans 16 residues. V shed 2 bases, J shed 0 bases, and the junction held 4 bases outside the gene matches. CDR3 DNA sequence: TGTGCCAGCAGCTTCTATAGCGGGAGGGGCTCCTACGAGCAGTACTTC. Protein sequence: CASSFYSGRGSYEQYF.

About this clone: This sequence may be a read error, since a much larger clone differs from it by one base. This CDR3 is also generated by other DNA sequences in the sample. V gene TRBV9 combines with J gene TRBJ2-7, with D perhaps being TRBD1 or TRBD2 (6 bases each). V was clipped by 0 bases and J by 2 bases, with 9 bases between them. Germline CDR1 and CDR2: SGDLS and YYNGEE. This CDR3 comprises 14 residues. The CDR3 here is CASSVDGGAYEQYF. CDR3 coding DNA: TGTGCCAGCAGCGTAGACGGGGGCGCCTACGAGCAGTACTTC.

V usage is TRBV11-2 and J usage is TRBJ2-7; D gene unclear. V lost 3 bases, J lost 3 bases, and 9 bases lay in between. Germline CDR1 and CDR2: SGHAT and FQNNGV. The CDR3 spans 13 residues. The chain's CDR3 is CASSLNRNYEQYF. In nucleotides, the CDR3 is TGTGCCAGCAGCTTGAACCGGAACTACGAGCAGTACTTC.

This clone was seen a handful of times. The chain recombines TRBV2 with TRBJ2-7; 7 nucleotides align to TRBD1. The CDR3 is 13 amino acids. The J segment lost 2 bases and the V segment lost 5 bases, leaving 3 bases of the junction unmatched. Per the germline V gene, CDR1 is SNHLY and CDR2 is FYNNEI. The CDR3 region has the DNA TGTGCCAGCAGTCCCGGGACAGCCTACGAGCAGTACTTC. It specifies CASSPGTAYEQYF. Supplemented by reference TRBV2 and TRBJ2-7, the full variable domain reads EPEVTQTPSHQVTQMGQEVILRCVPISNHLYFYWYRQILGQKVEFLVSFYNNEISEKSEIFDDQFSVERPDGSNFTLKIRSTKLEDSAMYFCASSPGTAYEQYFGPGTRLTVT.

A single count supports this clone. CDR3 loop: CASSPTTTYEQYF. CDR3 nucleotides: TGCGCCAGCAGCCCGACCACTACCTACGAGCAGTACTTC. The chain is built from TRBV4-1 and TRBJ2-7; D unresolved. Germline CDR1 is MGHRA and CDR2 is YSYEKL. The V gene lost 4 bases and the J gene lost 2 bases, with 9 bases spanning the gap. CDR3 size: 13 residues.

This chain connects TRBV27 to TRBJ2-4; 10 bases map to TRBD1. CDR1 MNHEY and CDR2 SMNVEV come from the germline V gene (reference sequence). This CDR3 contains 13 residues. The DNA of the CDR3 is TGTCTTACCGGGACAGGGGTAGGTGACATTCAGTACTTC. Its protein product is CLTGTGVGDIQYF.

The CDR3 sequence: CASSREDGTDTQYF. The CDR3 DNA follows: TGTGCCAGCAGCCGAGAAGATGGCACAGATACGCAGTATTTT. The chain carries TRBV9 and TRBJ2-3; D gene uncertain. V shed 4 bases and J shed 1 base, with 10 bases lying between them. CDR1 is SGDLS, CDR2 YYNGEE, per germline. The length of the CDR3 is 14 residues.

A note on this clone: The junction departs from the called germline gene at one end, perhaps through a read error. The gene calls are TRBV7-2 and TRBJ2-7; D possibly corresponds to TRBD2 (6 bases). The germline V gene encodes CDR1 SGHTA and CDR2 FQGNSA. The CDR3 contains 12 residues. CDR3: CASSLGGVRSSF. DNA for the CDR3: TGTGCCAGCAGCTTAGGGGGGGTCAGGTCCTCCTTC.

The CDR3 is CASSTRGPHRDGYTF. The CDR3 DNA sequence: TGTGCCAGTAGTACCAGGGGGCCGCACCGCGATGGCTACACCTTC. The V call is TRBV19, the J call TRBJ1-2; 8 bases align to TRBD1. V was pared by 4 bases and J by 6 bases, with 10 bases of the junction left unmatched. The V gene's germline CDR1 is LNHDA and CDR2 SQIVND (reference sequence). The CDR3 extends over 15 amino acids.

The chain carries TRBV5-1 and TRBJ2-7; D possibly corresponds to TRBD1 (6 bases). In germline, CDR1 is SGHRS, CDR2 YFSETQ. V gave up 5 bases and J gave up 3 bases, with 12 bases separating them. This CDR3 contains 13 residues. The CDR3 DNA sequence: TGCGCCAGCAGGGGGGCAGATAACTACGAGCAGTACTTC. Its protein product is CASRGADNYEQYF.

J is TRBJ1-2 and V is TRBV7-9; D might be TRBD1 (6 bases). This CDR3 is built from 14 residues. Germline CDR1 and CDR2: SEHNR and FQNEAQ (reference sequence). V lost 5 bases to trimming and J lost 7 bases, with 17 bases between them. The CDR3 is CASSPHTGMRGYTF. CDR3 bases: TGTGCCAGCAGCCCCCACACAGGGATGCGTGGCTACACCTTC.

V usage is TRBV7-9 and J usage is TRBJ1-1; no clear D gene. V was clipped by 5 bases and J by 6 bases, with 25 bases between them. Germline CDR1 reads SEHNR; CDR2 reads FQNEAQ (reference sequence). The CDR3 has 17 amino acids. CDR3 nucleotide sequence: TGTGCCAGCAGCCCGGTACTGATCGGGATCGTAAAGCCTGAAGCTTTCTTT. Encoded protein: CASSPVLIGIVKPEAFF.

CDR3 in amino acids: CASSPGQVELYNEQFF. The CDR3, as DNA: TGTGCCAGCAGCCCCGGACAGGTTGAATTGTACAATGAGCAGTTCTTC. The chain carries TRBV7-3 and TRBJ2-1, with 7 bases matching TRBD1. Looked up from germline, CDR1 is SGHTA and CDR2 is FQGTGA. Trimming cost V 5 bases and J 4 bases; bases outside gene matches: 11. This CDR3 is built from 16 residues.

This clone showed up many times. The genes are TRBV4-3 and TRBJ1-2; D is unclear. The CDR3 covers 15 residues. Trimming removed 4 bases at V and 4 bases at J, with 16 bases between. Germline CDR1 is LGHNA and CDR2 is YSLEER. The CDR3 spells CASSPGIDRPYGYTF. CDR3 nucleotide sequence: TGCGCCAGCAGCCCTGGAATCGATCGGCCCTATGGCTACACCTTC.

The gene calls are TRBV27 and TRBJ2-7; D gene uncertain. Germline V CDR1 and CDR2: MNHEY, SMNVEV (reference sequence). CDR3 length: 13 amino acids. V lost 5 bases, J lost 2 bases, and 10 bases lay in between. The CDR3 region is CASSIRAPYEQYF. In DNA, the CDR3 is TGTGCCAGCAGTATCCGGGCCCCCTACGAGCAGTACTTC.

This clone was seen only a few times. The chain has TRBV18 and TRBJ2-5; D perhaps matches TRBD2 (6 bases). The CDR3 runs 20 residues. The V gene's germline CDR1 is KGHSH and CDR2 LQKENI. Trimming left V 2 bases short and J 2 bases short, with 27 bases between. CDR3 DNA: TGTGCCAGCTCACCAGCCCCCCCCACGTCGACACGGGGGAATCAAGAGACCCAGTACTTC. As protein: CASSPAPPTSTRGNQETQYF.

The chain has TRBV2 and TRBJ2-7, with 11 positions matching TRBD2. Looked up from germline, CDR1 is SNHLY and CDR2 is FYNNEI. This CDR3 contains 15 residues. Unmatched junction bases numbered 8, after V lost 3 bases and J lost 7 bases. This chain's CDR3 is CASSEQLAGEVEQYF. CDR3 nucleotides: TGTGCCAGCAGTGAGCAACTAGCGGGAGAGGTGGAGCAGTACTTC.

V usage is TRBV23-1 and J usage is TRBJ1-1, with 8 bases aligning to TRBD1. TRBV23-1 is filed as an ORF, its function uncertain. The junction had 9 bases not matched to a gene; V was cut back by 2 bases and J by 4 bases. This CDR3 contains 16 residues. The DNA for the CDR3 is TGCGCCAGCAGTCAAACCCGGACAGGGCCGGGCACTGAAGCTTTCTTT. Translation: CASSQTRTGPGTEAFF.

The CDR3 DNA sequence: TGCAGCGCCCGACAGGGAGAGGAAAAACTGTTTTTT. It yields the protein CSARQGEEKLFF. The V and J genes are TRBV29-1 and TRBJ1-4, with 7 bases aligning to TRBD1. Germline CDR1 is SQVTM and CDR2 is ANQGSEA. The CDR3 covers 12 residues. Germline trimming cut 7 bases from V and 8 bases from J; bases unmatched to any gene: 7.

This clone showed up many times. The J gene is TRBJ2-7, the V gene TRBV10-3; 10 bases match TRBD1. Germline assignment: CDR1 ENHRY and CDR2 SYGVKD. The CDR3 is made up of 14 amino acids. The V segment lost 2 bases and the J segment 4 bases; nucleotides outside the gene matches: 2. This CDR3 reads CAISEGTGVYEQYF. DNA for the CDR3: TGTGCCATCAGTGAGGGGACAGGGGTTTACGAGCAGTACTTC.

The chain links TRBV13 to TRBJ1-2, with 9 nucleotides matching TRBD1. CDR1 and CDR2 (germline): PRHDT, FYEKMQ (reference sequence). This CDR3 has 13 amino acids. Losses at the gene ends were 8 bases for V and 4 bases for J; bases not matched to a gene: 5. CDR3 DNA: TGTGCCAGCGACGGGACAGGGCCCTATGGCTACACCTTC. It yields the protein CASDGTGPYGYTF.

The chain links TRBV9 to TRBJ1-2, with D uncertain. There are 10 residues in the CDR3. Trimming took 3 bases from V and 5 from J, leaving 2 bases between them. Germline assignment: CDR1 SGDLS and CDR2 YYNGEE. The CDR3 coding sequence is TGTGCCAGCAGCGCGTATGGCTACACCTTC. Its protein is CASSAYGYTF. The whole variable domain, remainder taken from reference TRBV9 and TRBJ1-2, is DSGVTQTPKHLITATGQRVTLRCSPRSGDLSVYWYQQSLDQGLQFLIQYYNGEERAKGNILERFSAQQFPDLHSELNLSSLELGDSALYFCASSAYGYTFGSGTRLTVV.

This clone came up once. Other nucleotide sequences in the sample specify the same CDR3. V is TRBV6-5 and J is TRBJ2-1; 8 bases fit TRBD2. CDR1 is MNHEY, CDR2 SVGAGI, per germline. The V gene end was trimmed by 3 bases and the J gene end by 6 bases; junction bases not matched to a gene: 1. The CDR3 sequence is 13 residues long. CDR3 DNA: TGTGCCAGCAGTTATGGGACTAGCAATGAGCAGTTCTTC. Translating gives CASSYGTSNEQFF.

The chain couples TRBV5-6 to TRBJ1-2, with D perhaps matching TRBD1 (5 bases). The germline gives CDR1 SGHDT, CDR2 YYEEEE. V was cut by 0 bases and J by 4 bases, with 10 bases left in between. This CDR3 is 14 amino acids long. Here the CDR3 reads CASSLGQRVYGYTF. The CDR3 DNA follows: TGTGCCAGCAGCTTGGGACAGAGAGTCTATGGCTACACCTTC.

J is TRBJ2-5 and V is TRBV9; TRBD1 matches at 8 bases. The CDR3 totals 14 residues. V trimming: 0 bases; J trimming: 4 bases; junction bases outside the gene matches: 2. Per germline, CDR1 SGDLS and CDR2 YYNGEE. CDR3 sequence reads: CASSVVDRGETQYF. The DNA of the CDR3 is TGTGCCAGCAGCGTAGTTGACAGGGGAGAGACCCAGTACTTC.

This chain connects TRBV7-2 to TRBJ2-5, with D possibly matching TRBD2 (5 bases). Trimming removed 5 bases from V and 3 bases from J, with 13 bases in between. Germline lookup yields CDR1 SGHTA and CDR2 FQGNSA. There are 14 residues in the CDR3. The CDR3 loop is CASSLRAAEETQYF. In DNA form, the CDR3 reads TGTGCCAGCAGCCTCCGAGCGGCCGAAGAGACCCAGTACTTC.

V usage is TRBV5-4 and J usage is TRBJ2-1; D tentatively reads TRBD1 or TRBD2 (5 bases each). V was trimmed by 1 base and J by 8 bases, leaving 16 bases between them. The V gene's germline CDR1 is SGHNT and CDR2 YYREEE (reference sequence). The CDR3 loop spans 15 amino acids. The CDR3 is CASSLWGFSGDEQFF. CDR3 coding DNA: TGTGCCAGCAGCTTGTGGGGGTTCTCCGGAGATGAGCAGTTCTTC.